The 30 T cell receptor beta chains below all came from one sample that was sequenced in a study of molecular identifiers for immune sequencing clone quantification. From the PCR reads, TCRdb called clonotypes with MiXCR, one entry per CDR3 protein. Of 300,000 to 400,000 distinct CDR3 sequences detected, over 20% appear once; the ten largest clones hold approximately 0.8%. Sequencing used naive CD8+ T cells from blood, with Jurkat cell RNA spiked in. Subset denoted: FACS-sorted CD8+CD4-CCR7+CD45RA+ naive T cells. The receptors were gathered from a human donor in good health. Some libraries in this study had Jurkat cell RNA spiked in.

This clonotype was found many times. V is TRBV7-9 and J is TRBJ1-1; D perhaps matches TRBD1 (5 bases). Trimming removed 3 bases from V and 11 bases from J, with 25 bases in between. The CDR3 is made up of 16 amino acids. Germline assignment: CDR1 SEHNR and CDR2 FQNEAQ (reference sequence). CDR3 sequence: CASSFPLREPSGAAFF. The CDR3 DNA reads as TGTGCCAGCAGCTTCCCCCTCAGGGAACCGAGCGGGGCGGCTTTCTTT. Combining the CDR3 with reference TRBV7-9 and TRBJ1-1 gives the whole variable domain DTGVSQNPRHKITKRGQNVTFRCDPISEHNRLYWYRQTLGQGPEFLTYFQNEAQLEKSRLLSDRFSAERPKGSFSTLEIQRTEQGDSAMYLCASSFPLREPSGAAFFGQGTRLTVV.

This clonotype was recorded many times. The V call is TRBV6-5, the J call TRBJ2-5; D uncertain. The CDR3 extends over 14 amino acids. Trimming took off 5 bases at V and 0 bases at J, with 10 bases between the two ends. Per germline, CDR1 MNHEY and CDR2 SVGAGI. CDR3 sequence: CASSRWANQETQYF. The CDR3 nucleotides are TGTGCCAGCAGTCGGTGGGCAAACCAAGAGACCCAGTACTTC.

A note on this clonotype: A read error may be the cause here, since a much bigger clone is one base away. The V gene is TRBV9, the J gene TRBJ1-1, with D uncertain. This CDR3 is 14 amino acids long. The germline V gene encodes CDR1 SGDLS and CDR2 YYNGEE. Trimming removed 0 bases from V and 5 bases from J, with 11 bases in between. CDR3 sequence (DNA): TGTGCCAGCAGCGTAGAAGGGAGAAGGACTGAAGCTTTCTTT. It yields the protein CASSVEGRRTEAFF.

This clonotype showed up many times. The chain has TRBV12-3 or TRBV12-4 and TRBJ1-2, with D possibly being TRBD1 (5 bases). The V and J ends lost 4 bases and 4 bases respectively, with 13 bases between them. The CDR3 consists of 14 residues. The DNA of the CDR3 is TGTGCCAGCAGTTCCGGGACGAACATCTATGGCTACACCTTC. Protein sequence: CASSSGTNIYGYTF.

This clonotype was seen many times. The J gene is TRBJ2-3, the V gene TRBV12-3 or TRBV12-4; TRBD2 aligns across 9 bases. The length of the CDR3 is 17 residues. Trimming at V came to 3 bases and at J to 3 bases, leaving 10 bases not matched to a gene. CDR3 DNA sequence: TGTGCCAGCAGTTTCCTGCGGGAGGGCCCCGGGACAGATACGCAGTATTTT. It encodes CASSFLREGPGTDTQYF.

This clonotype was picked up many times. The chain couples TRBV13 to TRBJ1-6; a weak D match, TRBD1 (5 bases). The V end was cut by 2 bases, the J end by 8 bases, with 16 bases between. Germline V CDR1 and CDR2: PRHDT, FYEKMQ (reference sequence). The CDR3 is made up of 16 amino acids. CDR3 sequence: CASSLKGILGYSPLHF. The DNA for the CDR3 is TGTGCCAGCAGCTTAAAGGGGATTCTCGGATATTCACCCCTCCACTTT.

This clonotype was picked up many times. The rearrangement joins TRBV20-1 to TRBJ2-2, with TRBD2 as a possible D gene (6 bases). V was trimmed by 0 bases and J by 1 base, leaving 6 bases between them. The CDR3 contains 14 residues. CDR1 is DFQATT and CDR2 is SNEGSKA in the germline V gene (reference sequence). The CDR3 region is CSARDGRNTGELFF. The CDR3 DNA follows: TGCAGTGCTAGAGACGGGAGGAACACCGGGGAGCTGTTTTTT.

This clonotype was seen many times. Sequence at one end of the junction differs from germline and may be a read error. This chain uses TRBV7-9 with TRBJ2-7; D ambiguous. Germline loops: CDR1 SEHNR, CDR2 FQNEAQ (reference sequence). This CDR3 contains 12 residues. The CDR3 loop reads CASSLGSYEQYF. The CDR3 nucleotides are TGCGCCAGCAGCTTGGGCAGCTACGAGCAGTACTTC.

This clonotype has a handful of counts. This sequence joins TRBV4-1 and TRBJ2-3; either TRBD1 or TRBD2 may supply D (7 bases each). The germline CDR1 and CDR2 sequences are MGHRA and YSYEKL. This CDR3 region has 16 residues. V gave up 2 bases and J gave up 6 bases, with 18 bases separating them. CDR3 residues: CASSQLTGFSGDTQYF. The DNA of the CDR3 is TGCGCCAGCAGCCAATTGACAGGGTTTAGCGGGGATACGCAGTATTTT.

This clonotype was found many times. CDR3 sequence: CSATRRTSRYSYNSPLHF. CDR3 bases: TGCAGTGCGACGAGAAGGACAAGCCGTTACTCCTATAATTCACCCCTCCACTTT. The rearrangement uses TRBV20-1 and TRBJ1-6; tentatively, D is TRBD1 (5 bases). Germline V gives CDR1 DFQATT, CDR2 SNEGSKA (reference sequence). V gave up 6 bases and J gave up 0 bases, with 21 bases separating them. The CDR3 runs 18 residues.

The chain combines TRBV4-3 with TRBJ2-3; the D gene could be TRBD1 or TRBD2 (6 bases each). CDR1 LGHNA and CDR2 YSLEER come from the germline V gene. The CDR3 spans 17 residues. Trimming cost V 0 bases and J 2 bases, with 15 bases left between them. CDR3 nucleotide sequence: TGCGCCAGCAGCCAAGATACCCCGGGGGCGCCCACAGATACGCAGTATTTT. Translation gives CASSQDTPGAPTDTQYF.

In this sample, this clonotype turned up many times. The J gene is TRBJ1-3, the V gene TRBV20-1; the D gene is possibly TRBD1 (5 bases). The V end lost 0 bases, the J end lost 1 base, and 10 bases lay between the germline ends. The CDR3 runs to 15 residues. The germline V gene has CDR1 DFQATT and CDR2 SNEGSKA (reference sequence). The CDR3 DNA sequence: TGCAGTGCTAGAGATCGGTGGGGGTCTGGAAACACCATATATTTT. Protein: CSARDRWGSGNTIYF.

V and J are TRBV6-2 or TRBV6-3 and TRBJ2-1; either TRBD1 or TRBD2 may fit D (5 bases each). Trimming took off 5 bases at V and 2 bases at J, with 13 bases between the two ends. The CDR3 runs to 15 residues. CDR1 MNHEY and CDR2 SVGEGT come from the germline V gene. The CDR3 sequence is CASSGPGRTYNEQFF. CDR3 nucleotide sequence: TGTGCCAGCAGTGGGCCGGGACGAACCTACAATGAGCAGTTCTTC.

This clonotype has at least ten counts. The rearrangement uses TRBV30 and TRBJ2-1; D might be TRBD1 (6 bases). The germline CDR1 and CDR2 sequences are GTSNPN and SVGIG (reference sequence). V gave up 4 bases and J gave up 3 bases, with 13 bases separating them. The CDR3 length is 14 residues. The CDR3 sequence is CAWTQRTDYNEQFF. The CDR3 bases are TGTGCCTGGACCCAAAGGACAGACTACAATGAGCAGTTCTTC. Complete variable domain (other parts from reference TRBV30 and TRBJ2-1): SQTIHQWPATLVQPVGSPLSLECTVEGTSNPNLYWYRQAAGRGLQLLFYSVGIGQISSEVPQNLSASRPQDRQFILSSKKLLLSDSGFYLCAWTQRTDYNEQFFGPGTRLTVL.

V usage is TRBV27 and J usage is TRBJ2-7; 10 bases align to TRBD2. V shed 2 bases and J 5 bases; nucleotides not matched to a gene: 9. The germline V gene has CDR1 MNHEY and CDR2 SMNVEV (reference sequence). This CDR3 is built from 16 residues. In nucleotides, the CDR3 is TGTGCCAGCAGTTTAGTAGCGGGAGCGGGAGGGCACGAGCAGTACTTC. Protein sequence: CASSLVAGAGGHEQYF.

The rearrangement joins TRBV6-2 or TRBV6-3 to TRBJ1-1; D gene uncertain. The V end lost 2 bases, the J end lost 11 bases, and 12 bases lay between the germline ends. The germline gives CDR1 MNHEY, CDR2 SVGEGT. The CDR3 totals 12 residues. The CDR3 DNA reads as TGTGCCAGCAGTTACGGCACACTTAGGGCTTTCTTT. Protein product: CASSYGTLRAFF.

This clonotype was seen many times. The gene calls are TRBV7-9 and TRBJ1-1; the match to TRBD1 covers 8 bases. CDR3 length: 16 residues. Unmatched junction bases numbered 11, after V lost 5 bases and J lost 3 bases. Germline loops: CDR1 SEHNR, CDR2 FQNEAQ (reference sequence). The CDR3 loop reads CASSPPQGARHTEAFF. CDR3 in DNA: TGTGCCAGCAGCCCACCGCAGGGGGCGCGTCACACTGAAGCTTTCTTT.

This clonotype showed up many times. The gene calls are TRBV24-1 and TRBJ2-1, with D perhaps matching TRBD2 (5 bases). Germline lookup yields CDR1 KGHDR and CDR2 SFDVKD. This CDR3 spans 13 amino acids. V lost 4 bases and J lost 4, with 7 bases in between. The CDR3 sequence is CATSDGLYNEQFF. The CDR3 coding sequence is TGTGCCACCAGTGACGGACTTTACAATGAGCAGTTCTTC.

This clonotype has ten or more counts. This sequence joins TRBV27 and TRBJ2-7, with TRBD1 matching over 9 bases. The CDR3 is 14 residues long. Unmatched junction bases numbered 7, after V lost 4 bases and J lost 6 bases. Per germline, CDR1 MNHEY and CDR2 SMNVEV (reference sequence). The CDR3 nucleotides are TGTGCCAGCAGTTCGACAGGGGGATCCAGCGAGCAGTACTTC. Amino acids: CASSSTGGSSEQYF.

V is TRBV27 and J is TRBJ1-2; D unclear. Germline CDR1 and CDR2: MNHEY and SMNVEV (reference sequence). The CDR3 loop spans 16 amino acids. V was shortened by 5 bases and J by 0 bases, with 16 bases between the two germline ends. CDR3 in DNA: TGTGCCAGCAGTCCCCTCTACAGAAATACTAACTATGGCTACACCTTC. Its translation: CASSPLYRNTNYGYTF.

The table lists this clonotype with many counts. The chain employs TRBV15 and TRBJ2-5; D might be TRBD1 (5 bases). CDR1 LNHNV and CDR2 YYDKDF come from the germline V gene (reference sequence). Trimming removed 1 base from V and 4 bases from J, with 10 bases in between. CDR3 length: 14 residues. The CDR3: CATSRVDRGETQYF. CDR3 coding DNA: TGTGCCACCAGCAGAGTGGATAGGGGAGAGACCCAGTACTTC.

Of note for this clonotype: At one end the junction does not follow the germline gene, possibly because of a read error. V usage is TRBV2 and J usage is TRBJ2-7; a weak D match, TRBD1 (6 bases). The CDR3 contains 15 residues. Germline V gives CDR1 SNHLY, CDR2 FYNNEI. The CDR3 is CASSDPGHNSYKQYF. In DNA form, the CDR3 reads TGTGCCAGCAGTGACCCGGGACACAACTCCTACAAGCAGTACTTC.

The rearrangement uses TRBV12-3 or TRBV12-4 and TRBJ1-2; maybe TRBD1 (6 bases). Between the trimmed V and J ends, which lost 5 bases and 4 bases, there was a span of 8 bases. This CDR3 is 12 amino acids long. CDR3 coding DNA: TGTGCCAGCAGTCGGGACACCTATGGCTACACCTTC. Translating it yields CASSRDTYGYTF.

This clonotype was detected many times. The chain employs TRBV7-2 and TRBJ2-5; no definite D call. Looked up from germline, CDR1 is SGHTA and CDR2 is FQGNSA. There are 14 residues in the CDR3. Trimming took off 1 base at V and 3 bases at J, with 9 bases between the two ends. DNA for the CDR3: TGTGCCAGCAGCTTAGTTGCTGAAAAAGAGACCCAGTACTTC. Amino acids: CASSLVAEKETQYF.

As concerns this clonotype: This may arise from a read error, as a much more abundant clone is one base away. Because the CDR3 is missing its conserved closing phenylalanine or tryptophan, this is likely a read error. The chain is built from TRBV3-1 and TRBJ1-1, with D possibly matching TRBD1 (6 bases). The CDR3 spans 15 residues. Trimming shortened V by 6 bases and J by 0 bases, and 14 bases separated the two germline ends. Germline CDR1 is LGHDT and CDR2 is YNNKEL (reference sequence). CDR3 in DNA: TGTGCCAGCAGTACGATACAGGGTTTGAACACTGAAGCTTTCCTT. Encoded protein: CASSTIQGLNTEAFL.

The rearrangement links TRBV18 to TRBJ2-5; TRBD2 might be the D (5 bases). CDR1 and CDR2 from the germline V gene are KGHSH and LQKENI. The CDR3 totals 15 residues. The V gene lost 0 bases and the J gene lost 2 bases, with 10 bases spanning the gap. CDR3 sequence: CASSPPLGLQETQYF. As DNA, the CDR3 is TGTGCCAGCTCACCACCCCTCGGACTGCAAGAGACCCAGTACTTC.

At least ten counts were recorded for this clonotype. This chain connects TRBV5-1 to TRBJ2-3; 7 nucleotides align to TRBD2. The V gene's germline CDR1 is SGHRS and CDR2 YFSETQ. This CDR3 spans 15 amino acids. V gave up 1 base and J gave up 4 bases; unmatched junction bases: 6. The CDR3 loop is CASSLLSGDSDTQYF. The CDR3 DNA reads as TGCGCCAGCAGCTTGCTAAGCGGGGACTCAGATACGCAGTATTTT.

This clonotype appeared many times. This sequence joins TRBV20-1 and TRBJ1-5; 9 bases are shared with TRBD1. This CDR3 has 14 amino acids. After removal of 4 bases from V and 5 bases from J, the junction contained 6 bases not matched to a gene. Germline loops: CDR1 DFQATT, CDR2 SNEGSKA (reference sequence). CDR3 sequence (DNA): TGCAGTGCTACCCGGGACAGGGAGTATCAGCCCCAGCATTTT. Encoded protein: CSATRDREYQPQHF.

The chain carries TRBV27 and TRBJ2-7; tentatively, D is TRBD1 (5 bases). V was shortened by 3 bases and J by 7 bases, with 10 bases between the two germline ends. This CDR3 spans 12 amino acids. The germline V gene encodes CDR1 MNHEY and CDR2 SMNVEV (reference sequence). The CDR3 region is CASSLTVREQYF. The CDR3 nucleotides are TGTGCCAGCAGTTTGACAGTACGGGAGCAGTACTTC.

This clonotype was counted at least ten times. The chain carries TRBV29-1 and TRBJ2-1; D is undetermined. Germline V gives CDR1 SQVTM, CDR2 ANQGSEA. V gave up 6 bases and J gave up 8 bases, with 26 bases separating them. This CDR3 spans 16 amino acids. The CDR3: CSVDLEARPLGDEQFF. The CDR3 nucleotides are TGCAGCGTAGACCTAGAGGCGCGTCCCCTGGGCGATGAGCAGTTCTTC.